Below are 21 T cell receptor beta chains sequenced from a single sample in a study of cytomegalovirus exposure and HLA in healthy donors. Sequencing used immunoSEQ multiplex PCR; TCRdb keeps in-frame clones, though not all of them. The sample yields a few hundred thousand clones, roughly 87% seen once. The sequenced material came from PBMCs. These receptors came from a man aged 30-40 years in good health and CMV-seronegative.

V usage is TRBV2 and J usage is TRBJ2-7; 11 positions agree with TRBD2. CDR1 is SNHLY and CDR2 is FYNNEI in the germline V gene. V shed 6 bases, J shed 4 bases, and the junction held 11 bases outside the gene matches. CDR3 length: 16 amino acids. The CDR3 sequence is CASRRYLLAGEYEQYF. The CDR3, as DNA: TGTGCCAGCAGGAGATACCTACTAGCGGGGGAATACGAGCAGTACTTC.

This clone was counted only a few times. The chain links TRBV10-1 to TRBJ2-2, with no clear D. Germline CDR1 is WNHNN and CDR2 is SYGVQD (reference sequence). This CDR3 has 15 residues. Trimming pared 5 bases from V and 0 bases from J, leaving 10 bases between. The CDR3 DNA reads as TGCGCCAGCAGTTTTCGTTCAGCGAACACCGGGGAGCTGTTTTTT. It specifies CASSFRSANTGELFF.

The CDR3 spells CASSHPTGEAFF. Written as DNA, the CDR3 is TGTGCCAGCAGCCACCCTACGGGGGAAGCTTTCTTT. The chain links TRBV11-1 to TRBJ1-1; D remains ambiguous. The CDR3 is 12 amino acids. The germline V and J ends were trimmed by 5 bases and 8 bases, with 12 bases remaining between them. In germline, CDR1 is SGHAT, CDR2 FQDESV (reference sequence).

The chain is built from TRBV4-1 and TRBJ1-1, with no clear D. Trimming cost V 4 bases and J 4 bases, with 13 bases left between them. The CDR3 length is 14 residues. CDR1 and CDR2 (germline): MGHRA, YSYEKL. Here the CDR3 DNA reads TGCGCCAGCAGCCCTCGAAGTGGGAGCACTGAAGCTTTCTTT. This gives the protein CASSPRSGSTEAFF.

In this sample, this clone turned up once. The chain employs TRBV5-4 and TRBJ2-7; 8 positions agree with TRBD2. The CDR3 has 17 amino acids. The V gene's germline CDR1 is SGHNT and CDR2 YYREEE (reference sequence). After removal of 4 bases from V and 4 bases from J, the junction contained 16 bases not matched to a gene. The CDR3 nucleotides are TGTGCCAGCAGCCTCCTCGGGGGGGCACCGGGGAAGTACGAGCAGTACTTC. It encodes CASSLLGGAPGKYEQYF.

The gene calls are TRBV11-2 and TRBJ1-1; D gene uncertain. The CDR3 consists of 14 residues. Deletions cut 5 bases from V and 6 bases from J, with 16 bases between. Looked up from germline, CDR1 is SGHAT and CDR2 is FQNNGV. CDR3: CASSPVLGPAEAFF. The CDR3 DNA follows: TGTGCCAGCAGCCCCGTATTGGGCCCGGCTGAAGCTTTCTTT.

The CDR3 DNA sequence: TGTGCCAGCAGTTACTCGACAAGGACAGATACGCAGTATTTT. Its protein product is CASSYSTRTDTQYF. The rearrangement uses TRBV6-5 and TRBJ2-3, with D hard to call. The CDR3 is made up of 14 amino acids. CDR1 and CDR2 (germline): MNHEY, SVGAGI. Trimming took 0 bases from V and 3 from J, leaving 7 bases between them.

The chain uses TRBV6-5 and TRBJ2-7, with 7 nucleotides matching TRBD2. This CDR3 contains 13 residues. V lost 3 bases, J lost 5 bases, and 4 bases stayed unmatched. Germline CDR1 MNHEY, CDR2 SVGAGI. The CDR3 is CASSYGDYDEQYF. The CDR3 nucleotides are TGTGCCAGCAGTTATGGGGACTACGACGAGCAGTACTTC.

DNA of the CDR3: TGTGCCAGCAGTTACACCAGGGCGTACACTGAAGCTTTCTTT. Translation: CASSYTRAYTEAFF. The V and J genes are TRBV6-5 and TRBJ1-1, with D tentatively TRBD1 (5 bases). In germline, CDR1 is MNHEY, CDR2 SVGAGI. V was pared by 2 bases and J by 3 bases, with 10 bases between. The CDR3 spans 14 residues.

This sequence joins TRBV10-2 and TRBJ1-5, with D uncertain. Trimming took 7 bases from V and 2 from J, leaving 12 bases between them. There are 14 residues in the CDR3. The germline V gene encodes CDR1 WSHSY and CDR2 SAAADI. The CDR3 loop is CASNSGPGNQPQHF. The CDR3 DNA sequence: TGCGCCAGCAACTCAGGTCCGGGCAATCAGCCCCAGCATTTT.

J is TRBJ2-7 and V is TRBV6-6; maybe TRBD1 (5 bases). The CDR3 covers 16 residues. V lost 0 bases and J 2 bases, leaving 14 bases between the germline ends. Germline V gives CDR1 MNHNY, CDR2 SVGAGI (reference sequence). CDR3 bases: TGTGCCAGCAGTTACTCTACAGGAGTATACACCTACGAGCAGTACTTC. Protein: CASSYSTGVYTYEQYF.

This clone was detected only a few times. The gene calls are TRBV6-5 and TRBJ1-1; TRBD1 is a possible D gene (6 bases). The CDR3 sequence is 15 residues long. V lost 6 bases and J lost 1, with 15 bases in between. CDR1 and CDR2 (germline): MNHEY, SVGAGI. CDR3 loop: CASRKQQGSNTEAFF. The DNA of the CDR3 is TGTGCCAGCAGGAAACAACAGGGTTCGAACACTGAAGCTTTCTTT.

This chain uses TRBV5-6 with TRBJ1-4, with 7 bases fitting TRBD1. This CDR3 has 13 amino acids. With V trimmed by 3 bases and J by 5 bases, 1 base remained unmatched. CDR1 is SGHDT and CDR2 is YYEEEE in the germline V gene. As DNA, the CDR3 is TGTGCCAGCAGCTGGGGACAGAATGAAAAACTGTTTTTT. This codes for CASSWGQNEKLFF.

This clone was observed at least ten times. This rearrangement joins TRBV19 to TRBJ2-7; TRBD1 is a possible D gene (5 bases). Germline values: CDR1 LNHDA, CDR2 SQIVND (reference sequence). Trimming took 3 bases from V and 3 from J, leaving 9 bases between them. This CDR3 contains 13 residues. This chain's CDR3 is CASSIRVGYEQYF. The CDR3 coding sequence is TGTGCCAGTAGTATCAGGGTTGGCTACGAGCAGTACTTC.

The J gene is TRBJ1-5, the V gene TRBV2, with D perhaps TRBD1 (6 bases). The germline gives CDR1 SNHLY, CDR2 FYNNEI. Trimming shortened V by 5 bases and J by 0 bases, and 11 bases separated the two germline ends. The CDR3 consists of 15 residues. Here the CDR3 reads CASSPRDTSNQPQHF. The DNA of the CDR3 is TGTGCCAGCAGTCCCCGGGACACTAGCAATCAGCCCCAGCATTTT.

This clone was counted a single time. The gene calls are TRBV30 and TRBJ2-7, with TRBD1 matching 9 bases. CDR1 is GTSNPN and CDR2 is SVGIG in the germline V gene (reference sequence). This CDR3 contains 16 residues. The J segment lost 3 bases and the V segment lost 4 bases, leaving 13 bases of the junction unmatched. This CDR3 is CAWTPDRGFVGYEQYF. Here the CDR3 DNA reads TGTGCCTGGACCCCGGACAGGGGATTTGTGGGCTACGAGCAGTACTTC.

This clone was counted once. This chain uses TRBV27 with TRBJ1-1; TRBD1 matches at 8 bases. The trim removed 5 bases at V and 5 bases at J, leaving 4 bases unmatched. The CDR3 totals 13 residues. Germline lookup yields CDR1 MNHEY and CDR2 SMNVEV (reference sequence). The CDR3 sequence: CASSTGGITEAFF. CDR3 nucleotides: TGTGCCAGCAGTACAGGGGGGATAACTGAAGCTTTCTTT.

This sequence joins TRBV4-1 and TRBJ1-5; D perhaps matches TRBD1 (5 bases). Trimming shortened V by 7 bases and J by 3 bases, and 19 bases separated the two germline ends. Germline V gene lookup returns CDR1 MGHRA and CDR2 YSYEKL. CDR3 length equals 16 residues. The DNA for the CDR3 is TGCGCCAGCACCCCGTCCATACAGGAATACAATCAGCCCCAGCATTTT. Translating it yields CASTPSIQEYNQPQHF.

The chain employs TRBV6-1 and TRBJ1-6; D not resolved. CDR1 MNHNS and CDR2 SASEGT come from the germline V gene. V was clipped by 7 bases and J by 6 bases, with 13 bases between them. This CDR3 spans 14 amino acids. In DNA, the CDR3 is TGTGCCAGCACCCCGTCCGGTTTTAATTCACCCCTCCACTTT. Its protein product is CASTPSGFNSPLHF.

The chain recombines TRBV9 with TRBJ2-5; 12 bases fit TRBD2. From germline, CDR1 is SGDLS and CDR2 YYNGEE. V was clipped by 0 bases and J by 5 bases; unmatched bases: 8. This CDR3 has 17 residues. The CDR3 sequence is CASSVGSSGGARETQYF. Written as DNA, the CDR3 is TGTGCCAGCAGCGTAGGTTCTAGCGGGGGGGCCCGGGAGACCCAGTACTTC.

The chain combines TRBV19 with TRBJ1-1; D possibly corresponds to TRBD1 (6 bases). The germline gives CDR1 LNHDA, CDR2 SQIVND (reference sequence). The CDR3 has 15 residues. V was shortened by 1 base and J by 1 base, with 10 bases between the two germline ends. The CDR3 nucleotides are TGTGCCAGTAGTATAGCCCGACAGGCGAACACTGAAGCTTTCTTT. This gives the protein CASSIARQANTEAFF.